Reported below is one T cell receptor beta chain. The antigen this receptor binds is unknown. No base qualities exist here, and no much larger clone lies one base off it. This sample stems from a study of blood T cells in healthy people across ages (dated by TCRdb to 2013 to 2016). Regarding the research as a whole: Template switching captured roughly one uniquely barcoded TCR beta cDNA molecule per two T cells in model experiments. To track age-related changes in TCR beta repertoire diversity, the study relied on deep sequencing normalized with unique cDNA molecular identifiers. Four age groups were formed from the donors: young (average about 17 years), middle-aged (approximately 42), aged (approximately 60) and long-lived (82). To avoid experimental bias, donors of different ages were spread randomly across the sequencing lanes. For two donors (one aged 18 to 29 and one aged 80 or older), the study analyzed two additional independent replicas of 1 million unique cDNA reads from the same blood draw.

Preparation of the library involved 5' RACE. Reads for this sample came from an Illumina HiSeq 2500. A second about 7 to 11 cycle PCR used a sample-barcoded 5' primer and a J-beta primer mix. A unique molecular identifier was introduced onto each TCR beta cDNA molecule by a template-switch 5' adaptor carrying 12 random nucleotides. Each sample yielded at least 2.5 million CDR3-containing paired-end reads. The Mint cDNA synthesis kit, primed by a TRBC-specific oligonucleotide, was used to synthesize first-strand cDNA from all RNA. All cDNA was treated with uracil-DNA glycosylase and then went through a first 18-cycle PCR with the universal primers M1SS and BC2_uni_R. As for the original processing: Each sample was normalized by randomly selecting 1 million high-quality reads, each carrying a distinct molecular identifier. Instead of being binned into consensus sequences, reads that shared molecular identifiers were thrown out. MiTCR, set to a Q25 quality threshold and the strictest error-elimination algorithm, was used for CDR3 identification, clonotype clustering and error correction. Lower-bound total TCR beta diversity was estimated with a nonparametric unseen species model using Euler transformation. The raw public reads went through TCRdb reprocessing: fastp at Q25, MiXCR clone calling, in-frame beta chains kept. When rows share a CDR3 protein, they turn into one entry using the most common DNA and genes. The V and J calls were determined by TCRdb, not by the authors. The table for this sample lists roughly 2 million distinct CDR3 sequences; roughly 49% of them were counted only once. Approximately 2.1% of the sample goes to the ten largest clones.

V and J are trimmed by 2 bases and 4 bases, and the gene matches miss 15 bases of the junction. Including cysteine and phenylalanine, the CDR3 has 18 amino acids. Only the CDR3 portion is preserved as DNA: 54 bases, with reading frame beginning at the first base. Via the germline V gene, CDR1 is MDHEN and CDR2 SYDVKM. What the research found in general, with its limitations: Since profiling was done on bulk unsorted PBMCs, naive and antigen-experienced compartments could not be conclusively compared. Observed TCR beta diversity per million T cells fell roughly linearly with age, and a significant reduction was already apparent by age roughly 40. Compared with the aged group, more naive CD4+ T cells, fewer expanded clones and increased TCR diversity were shown by the long-lived group, suggesting age selection. Observed TCR beta diversity correlated strongly with the percentage of naive T cells measured by flow cytometry. Total diversity estimates from one million sequenced T cells were considered lower bounds and underestimates. Donor CMV infection status was unknown, potentially confounding age-related changes in expanded clonotypes.

The roughly 38 donors, aged about 6 to 95 years, were systemically healthy Caucasian individuals from Russia. Each donor gave about 11 milliliters of peripheral blood, drawn into EDTA-treated Vacutainer tubes. Ficoll-Paque density-gradient centrifugation was used to isolate PBMCs, with at least 6.5 million per sample. Total RNA was extracted from PBMCs with Trizol reagent, with at least 5 micrograms obtained per sample. The percentages of naive CD45RAhigh/CD27high T cells were determined by flow cytometry on a PBMC aliquot from every donor. This receptor was taken from a woman aged 35 to 49 in good health. Recombination joined TRBV28 with TRBJ2-3, with 7 bases aligning to TRBD1. Sequencing was carried out using blood. This receptor carries the CDR3 CASSLPPGTAPLADTQYF. The nucleotide sequence is given as TGTGCCAGCAGTTTACCTCCCGGGACAGCCCCCCTCGCAGATACGCAGTATTTT.